The following is a TCR beta chain sequence with its context. Its antigen is undetermined. The protocol was immunoSEQ multiplex PCR, while the TCRdb copy is restricted to in-frame clones and leaves out a portion. The sample records approximately 470,000 clones, roughly 80% being singletons. The V and J ends lost 4 bases and 5 bases, in that order; junction bases with no gene match: 18. CDR1 is SEHNR and CDR2 is FQNEAQ in the germline V gene (reference sequence). There are 18 residues in the CDR3. This sample was taken from a study of shared clonotypes between healthy human individuals. Overall study findings and caveats: The represented genetic and exposure-history diversity was limited by the small number of donors.

Healthy and HIV-negative, the adult donors had no recent acute infections or vaccinations. The chain has TRBV7-9 and TRBJ2-7, with 9 nucleotides matching TRBD2. The sequenced sample was PBMCs. This clonotype was obtained from a middle-aged woman in good health. Some clones in this sample may be carry-over from other donors' samples. The CDR3 reads CASSYRILGRSGGHEQYF. The CDR3 DNA sequence: TGTGCCAGCAGCTACCGAATCTTAGGCCGGAGCGGGGGGCACGAGCAGTACTTC.